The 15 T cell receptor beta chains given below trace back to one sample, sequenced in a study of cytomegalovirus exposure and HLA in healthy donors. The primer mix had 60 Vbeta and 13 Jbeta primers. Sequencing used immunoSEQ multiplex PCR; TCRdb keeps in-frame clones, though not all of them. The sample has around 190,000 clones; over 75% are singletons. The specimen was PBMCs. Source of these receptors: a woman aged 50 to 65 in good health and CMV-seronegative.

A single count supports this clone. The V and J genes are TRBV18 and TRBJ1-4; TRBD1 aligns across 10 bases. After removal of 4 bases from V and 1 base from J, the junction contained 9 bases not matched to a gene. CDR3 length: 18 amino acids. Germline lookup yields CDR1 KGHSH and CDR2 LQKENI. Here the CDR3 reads CASSLTPGQGRTNEKLFF. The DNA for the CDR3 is TGTGCCAGCTCACTGACTCCGGGACAGGGGAGAACTAATGAAAAACTGTTTTTT.

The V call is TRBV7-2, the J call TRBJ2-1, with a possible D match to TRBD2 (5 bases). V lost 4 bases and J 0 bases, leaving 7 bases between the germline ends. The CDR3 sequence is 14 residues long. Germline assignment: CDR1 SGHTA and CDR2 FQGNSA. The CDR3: CASSSGNSYNEQFF. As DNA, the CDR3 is TGTGCCAGCAGCTCGGGAAACTCCTACAATGAGCAGTTCTTC.

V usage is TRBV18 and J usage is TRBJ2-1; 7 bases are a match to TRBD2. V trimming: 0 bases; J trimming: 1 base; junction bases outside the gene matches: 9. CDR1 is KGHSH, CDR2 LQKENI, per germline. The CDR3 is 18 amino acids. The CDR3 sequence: CASSPPGSLAVSYNEQFF. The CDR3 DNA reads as TGTGCCAGCTCACCACCGGGAAGCCTAGCGGTATCCTACAATGAGCAGTTCTTC.

The CDR3 region has the DNA TGCAGCGTCAGACAGGGGGCTAGGGACACTGAAGCTTTCTTT. Amino acid sequence: CSVRQGARDTEAFF. The V and J genes are TRBV29-1 and TRBJ1-1, with 10 bases identical to TRBD1. This CDR3 comprises 14 residues. CDR1 and CDR2 (germline): SQVTM, ANQGSEA. The V and J ends lost 6 bases and 3 bases, in that order; junction bases with no gene match: 7.

The chain's CDR3 is CASRPGVAGRDTQYF. The CDR3 DNA reads TGTGCCAGCAGGCCAGGGGTAGCGGGACGAGATACGCAGTATTTT. The rearrangement links TRBV28 to TRBJ2-3; 8 bases are a match to TRBD2. The V segment lost 6 bases and the J segment 5 bases; nucleotides outside the gene matches: 10. CDR1 MDHEN and CDR2 SYDVKM come from the germline V gene. This CDR3 comprises 15 residues.

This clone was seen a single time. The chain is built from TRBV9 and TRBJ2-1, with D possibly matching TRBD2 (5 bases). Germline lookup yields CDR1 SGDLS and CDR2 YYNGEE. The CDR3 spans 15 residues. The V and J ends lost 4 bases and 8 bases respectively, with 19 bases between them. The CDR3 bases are TGTGCCAGCAGCCCCGGGGAACTAGACGGATATGAGCAGTTCTTC. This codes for CASSPGELDGYEQFF.

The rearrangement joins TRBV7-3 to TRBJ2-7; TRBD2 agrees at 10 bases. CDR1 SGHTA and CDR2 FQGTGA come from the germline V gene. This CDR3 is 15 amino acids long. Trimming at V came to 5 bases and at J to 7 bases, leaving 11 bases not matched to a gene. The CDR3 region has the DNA TGTGCCAGCAGCCCCAGGACTAGCGGTTTAGGGGAGCAGTACTTC. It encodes CASSPRTSGLGEQYF.

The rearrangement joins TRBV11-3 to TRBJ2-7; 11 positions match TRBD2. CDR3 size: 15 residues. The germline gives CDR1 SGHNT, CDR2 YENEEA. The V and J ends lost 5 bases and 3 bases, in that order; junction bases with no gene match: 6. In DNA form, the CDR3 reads TGTGCCAGCAGCATAGGGACTAGCGGAGTCTACGAGCAGTACTTC. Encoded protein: CASSIGTSGVYEQYF.

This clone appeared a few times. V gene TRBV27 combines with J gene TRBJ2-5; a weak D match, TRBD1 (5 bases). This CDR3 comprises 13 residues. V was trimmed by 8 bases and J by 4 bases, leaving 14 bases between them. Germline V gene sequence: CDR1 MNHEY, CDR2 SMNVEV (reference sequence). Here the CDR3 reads CASSQVFGETQYF. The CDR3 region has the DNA TGTGCCAGCTCACAGGTATTCGGAGAGACCCAGTACTTC.

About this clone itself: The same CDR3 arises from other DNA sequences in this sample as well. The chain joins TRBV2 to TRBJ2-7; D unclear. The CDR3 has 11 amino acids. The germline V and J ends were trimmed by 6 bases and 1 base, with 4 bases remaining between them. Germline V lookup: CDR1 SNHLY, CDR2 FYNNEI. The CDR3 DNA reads TGTGCCAGCAGCTTTTCCTACGAGCAGTACTTC. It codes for CASSFSYEQYF.

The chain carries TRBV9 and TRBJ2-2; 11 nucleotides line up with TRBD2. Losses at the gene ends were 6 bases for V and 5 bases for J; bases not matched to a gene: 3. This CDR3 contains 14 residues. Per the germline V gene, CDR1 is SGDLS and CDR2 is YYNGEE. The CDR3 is CASTRTSGTGELFF. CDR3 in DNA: TGTGCCAGCACCCGGACTAGCGGGACCGGGGAGCTGTTTTTT.

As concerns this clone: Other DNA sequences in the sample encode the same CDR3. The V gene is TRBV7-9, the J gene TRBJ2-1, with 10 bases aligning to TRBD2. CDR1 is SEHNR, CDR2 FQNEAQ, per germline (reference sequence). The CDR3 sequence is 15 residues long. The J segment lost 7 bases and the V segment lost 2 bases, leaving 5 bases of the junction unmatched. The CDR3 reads CASSLLAGVSNEQFF. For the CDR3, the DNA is TGTGCCAGCAGCTTACTAGCGGGAGTCTCAAATGAGCAGTTCTTC.

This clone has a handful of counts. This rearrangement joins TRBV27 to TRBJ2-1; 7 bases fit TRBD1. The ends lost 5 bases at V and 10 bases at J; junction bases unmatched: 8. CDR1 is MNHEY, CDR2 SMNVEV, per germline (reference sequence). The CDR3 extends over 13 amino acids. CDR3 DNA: TGTGCCAGCAGTCAGGGGGTCTTGAGCGAGCAGTTCTTC. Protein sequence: CASSQGVLSEQFF.

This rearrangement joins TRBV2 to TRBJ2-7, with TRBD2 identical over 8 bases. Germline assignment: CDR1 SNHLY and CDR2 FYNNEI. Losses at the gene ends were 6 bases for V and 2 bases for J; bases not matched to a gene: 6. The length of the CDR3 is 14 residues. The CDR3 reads CASSDRAGAYEQYF. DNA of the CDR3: TGTGCCAGCAGCGACAGAGCGGGGGCCTACGAGCAGTACTTC.

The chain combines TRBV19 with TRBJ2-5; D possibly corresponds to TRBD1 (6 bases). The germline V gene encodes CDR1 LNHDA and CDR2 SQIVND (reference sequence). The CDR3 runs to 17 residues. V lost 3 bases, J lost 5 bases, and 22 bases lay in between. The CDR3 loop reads CASSIPGDTAAGETQYF. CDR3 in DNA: TGTGCCAGTAGTATTCCCGGGGACACCGCGGCAGGGGAGACCCAGTACTTC.